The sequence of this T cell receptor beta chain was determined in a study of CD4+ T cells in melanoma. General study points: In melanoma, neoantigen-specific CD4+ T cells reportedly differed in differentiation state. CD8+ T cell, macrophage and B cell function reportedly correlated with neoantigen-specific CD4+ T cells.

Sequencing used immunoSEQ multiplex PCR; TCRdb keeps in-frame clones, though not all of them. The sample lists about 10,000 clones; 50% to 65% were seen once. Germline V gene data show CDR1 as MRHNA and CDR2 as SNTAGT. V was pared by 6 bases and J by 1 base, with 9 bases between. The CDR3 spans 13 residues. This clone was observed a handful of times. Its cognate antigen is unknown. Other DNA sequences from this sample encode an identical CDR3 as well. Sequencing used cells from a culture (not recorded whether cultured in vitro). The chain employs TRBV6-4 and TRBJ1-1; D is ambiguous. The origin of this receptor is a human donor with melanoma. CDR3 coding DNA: TGTGCCAGCAGCAGCAATTGGAACACTGAAGCTTTCTTT. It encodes CASSSNWNTEAFF.